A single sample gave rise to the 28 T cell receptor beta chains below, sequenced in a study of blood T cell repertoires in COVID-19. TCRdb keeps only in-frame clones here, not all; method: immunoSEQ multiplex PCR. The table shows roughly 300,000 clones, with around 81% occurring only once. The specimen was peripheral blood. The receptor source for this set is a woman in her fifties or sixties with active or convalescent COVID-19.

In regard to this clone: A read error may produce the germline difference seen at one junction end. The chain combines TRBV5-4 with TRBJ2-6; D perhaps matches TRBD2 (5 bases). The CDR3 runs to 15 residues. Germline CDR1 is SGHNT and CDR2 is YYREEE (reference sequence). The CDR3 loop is CASNLVGAGANVLTF. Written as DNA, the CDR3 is TGTGCCAGCAACTTGGTCGGGGCTGGGGCCAACGTCCTGACTTTC. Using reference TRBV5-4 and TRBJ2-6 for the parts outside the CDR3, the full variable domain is ETGVTQSPTHLIKTRGQQVTLRCSSQSGHNTVSWYQQALGQGPQFIFQYYREEENGRGNFPPRFSGLQFPNYSSELNVNALELDDSALYLCASNLVGAGANVLTFGAGSRLTVL.

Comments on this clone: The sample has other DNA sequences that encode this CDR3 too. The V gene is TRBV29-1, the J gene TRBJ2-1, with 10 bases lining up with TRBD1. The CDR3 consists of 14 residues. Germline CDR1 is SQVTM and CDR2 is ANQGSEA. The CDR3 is CSVAGTGEYIEQFF. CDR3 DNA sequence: TGCAGTGTGGCCGGGACAGGGGAATATATTGAGCAGTTCTTC.

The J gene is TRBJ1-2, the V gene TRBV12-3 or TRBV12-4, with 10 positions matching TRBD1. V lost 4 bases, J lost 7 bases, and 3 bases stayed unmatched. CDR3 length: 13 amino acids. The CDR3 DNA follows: TGTGCCAGCAGTTCGACAGGGGGCGGTGGCTACACCTTC. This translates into CASSSTGGGGYTF.

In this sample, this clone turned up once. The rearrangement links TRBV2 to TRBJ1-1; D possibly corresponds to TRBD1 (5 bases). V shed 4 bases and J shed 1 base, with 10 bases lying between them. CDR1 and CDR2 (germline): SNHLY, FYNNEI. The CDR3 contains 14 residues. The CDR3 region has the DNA TGTGCCAGCAGTGCGAGAACAGGGAACACTGAAGCTTTCTTT. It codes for CASSARTGNTEAFF.

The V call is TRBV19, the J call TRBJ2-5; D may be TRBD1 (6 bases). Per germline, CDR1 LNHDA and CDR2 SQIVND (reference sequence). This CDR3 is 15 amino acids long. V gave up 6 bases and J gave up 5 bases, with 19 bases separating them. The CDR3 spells CASSEGGPGRETQYF. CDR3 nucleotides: TGTGCCAGTAGCGAAGGGGGACCTGGACGGGAGACCCAGTACTTC. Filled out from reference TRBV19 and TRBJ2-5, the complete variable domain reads DGGITQSPKYLFRKEGQNVTLSCEQNLNHDAMYWYRQDPGQGLRLIYYSQIVNDFQKGDIAEGYSVSREKKESFPLTVTSAQKNPTAFYLCASSEGGPGRETQYFGPGTRLLVL.

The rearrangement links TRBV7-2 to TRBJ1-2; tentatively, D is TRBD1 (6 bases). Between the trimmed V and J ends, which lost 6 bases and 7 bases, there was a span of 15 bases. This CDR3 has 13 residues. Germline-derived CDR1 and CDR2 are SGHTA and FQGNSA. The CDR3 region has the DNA TGTGCCAGCAGTCTTGGACAGCCTTCTGGCTACACCTTC. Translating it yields CASSLGQPSGYTF.

The CDR3 sequence is CASSWSTGGVYNEQFF. The CDR3 DNA sequence: TGTGCCAGCAGCTGGTCGACAGGGGGCGTCTACAATGAGCAGTTCTTC. V usage is TRBV5-6 and J usage is TRBJ2-1; 10 bases are a match to TRBD1. The CDR3 has 16 amino acids. Germline CDR1 SGHDT, CDR2 YYEEEE. V was clipped by 3 bases and J by 3 bases; unmatched bases: 6.

CDR3 loop: CASSQEGLAGGLSFTDTQYF. The CDR3 coding sequence is TGTGCCAGCAGCCAAGAAGGACTAGCGGGGGGACTATCTTTCACAGATACGCAGTATTTT. The chain joins TRBV3-1 (or the pseudogene TRBV3-2) to TRBJ2-3; the match to TRBD2 covers 14 bases. The CDR3 consists of 20 residues. Germline assignment: CDR1 LGHDT and CDR2 YNNKEL (reference sequence). V was pared by 0 bases and J by 2 bases, with 10 bases of the junction left unmatched.

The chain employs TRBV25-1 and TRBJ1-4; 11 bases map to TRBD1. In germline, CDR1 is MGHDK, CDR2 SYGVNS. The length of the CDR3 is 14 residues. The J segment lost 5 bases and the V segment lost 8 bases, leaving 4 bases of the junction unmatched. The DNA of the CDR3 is TGTGCCAGCTCAGGGGACAGGGGGAATGAAAAACTGTTTTTT. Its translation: CASSGDRGNEKLFF.

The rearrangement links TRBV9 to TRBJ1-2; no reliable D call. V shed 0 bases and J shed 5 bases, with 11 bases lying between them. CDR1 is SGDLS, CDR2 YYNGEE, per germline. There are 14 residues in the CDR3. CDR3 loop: CASSVELFPYGYTF. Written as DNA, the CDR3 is TGTGCCAGCAGCGTAGAACTTTTCCCTTATGGCTACACCTTC. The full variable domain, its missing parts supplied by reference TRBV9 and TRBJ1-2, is DSGVTQTPKHLITATGQRVTLRCSPRSGDLSVYWYQQSLDQGLQFLIQYYNGEERAKGNILERFSAQQFPDLHSELNLSSLELGDSALYFCASSVELFPYGYTFGSGTRLTVV.

CDR3 amino acids: CARVLADHTDTQYF. Written as DNA, the CDR3 is TGTGCCAGAGTCCTAGCGGACCACACAGATACGCAGTATTTT. This chain uses TRBV6-5 with TRBJ2-3; 7 bases align to TRBD2. The CDR3 has 14 residues. Looked up from germline, CDR1 is MNHEY and CDR2 is SVGAGI. Trimming cost V 9 bases and J 2 bases; bases outside gene matches: 8.

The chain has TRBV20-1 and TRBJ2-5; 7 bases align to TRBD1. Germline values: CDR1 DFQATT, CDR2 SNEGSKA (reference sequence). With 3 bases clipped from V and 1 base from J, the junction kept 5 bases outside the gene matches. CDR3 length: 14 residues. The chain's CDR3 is CSASARDSQETQYF. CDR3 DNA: TGCAGTGCTAGTGCCCGGGACAGCCAAGAGACCCAGTACTTC.

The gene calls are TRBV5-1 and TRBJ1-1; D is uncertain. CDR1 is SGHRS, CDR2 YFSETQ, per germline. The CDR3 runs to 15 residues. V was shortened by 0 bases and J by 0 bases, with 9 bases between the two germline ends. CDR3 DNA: TGCGCCAGCAGCTTGGGCGGATACATGAACACTGAAGCTTTCTTT. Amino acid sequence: CASSLGGYMNTEAFF.

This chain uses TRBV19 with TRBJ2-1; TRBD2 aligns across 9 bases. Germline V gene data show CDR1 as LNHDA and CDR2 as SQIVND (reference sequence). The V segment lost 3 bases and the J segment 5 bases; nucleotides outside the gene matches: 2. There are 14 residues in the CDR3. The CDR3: CASSIVAGDNEQFF. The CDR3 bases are TGTGCCAGTAGTATCGTAGCGGGGGACAATGAGCAGTTCTTC.

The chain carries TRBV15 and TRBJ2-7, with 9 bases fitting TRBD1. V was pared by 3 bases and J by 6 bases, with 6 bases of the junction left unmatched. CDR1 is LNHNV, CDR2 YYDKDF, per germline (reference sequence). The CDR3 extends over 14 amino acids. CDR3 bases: TGTGCCACCAGCAGGGGGGACAGGGAGTCCGAGCAGTACTTC. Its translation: CATSRGDRESEQYF.

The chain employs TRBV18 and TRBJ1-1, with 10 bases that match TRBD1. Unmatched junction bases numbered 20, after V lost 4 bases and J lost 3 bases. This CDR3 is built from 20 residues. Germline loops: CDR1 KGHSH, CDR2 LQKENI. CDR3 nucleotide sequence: TGTGCCAGCTCACGCACTGCCCCCGGGACAGGGGATCAGTGGGACACTGAAGCTTTCTTT. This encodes CASSRTAPGTGDQWDTEAFF.

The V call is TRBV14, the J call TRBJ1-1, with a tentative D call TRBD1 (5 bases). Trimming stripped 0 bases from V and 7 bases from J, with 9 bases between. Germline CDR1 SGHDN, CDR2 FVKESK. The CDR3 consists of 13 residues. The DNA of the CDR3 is TGTGCCAGCAGCCAAGATGGGGGGAGTGAAGCTTTCTTT. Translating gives CASSQDGGSEAFF.

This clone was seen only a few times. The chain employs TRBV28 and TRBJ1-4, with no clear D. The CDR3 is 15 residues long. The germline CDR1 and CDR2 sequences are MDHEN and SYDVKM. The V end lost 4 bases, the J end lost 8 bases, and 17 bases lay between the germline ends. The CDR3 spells CASSSLGRVGEKLFF. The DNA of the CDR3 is TGTGCCAGCAGTTCCCTAGGGAGGGTGGGGGAAAAACTGTTTTTT. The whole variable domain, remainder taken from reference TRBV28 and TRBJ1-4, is DVKVTQSSRYLVKRTGEKVFLECVQDMDHENMFWYRQDPGLGLRLIYFSYDVKMKEKGDIPEGYSVSREKKERFSLILESASTNQTSMYLCASSSLGRVGEKLFFGSGTQLSVL.

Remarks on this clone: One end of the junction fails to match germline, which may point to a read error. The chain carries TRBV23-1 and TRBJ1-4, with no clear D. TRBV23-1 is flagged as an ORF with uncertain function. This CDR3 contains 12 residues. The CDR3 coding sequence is TGCGCCAGCAGTCAACCAATGAGGGTTTGCGTTTTT. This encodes CASSQPMRVCVF.

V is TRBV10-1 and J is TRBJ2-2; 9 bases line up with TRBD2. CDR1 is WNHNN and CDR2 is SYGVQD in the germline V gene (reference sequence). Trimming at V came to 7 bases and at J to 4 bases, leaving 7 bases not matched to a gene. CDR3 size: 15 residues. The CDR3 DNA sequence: TGCGCCAGCACCCCTAGCGGGGCTGGCACCGGGGAGCTGTTTTTT. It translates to CASTPSGAGTGELFF.

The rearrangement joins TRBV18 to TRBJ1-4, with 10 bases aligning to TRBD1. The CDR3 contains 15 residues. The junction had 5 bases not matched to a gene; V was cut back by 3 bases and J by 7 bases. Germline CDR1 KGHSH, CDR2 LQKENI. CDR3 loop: CASSPRQGASEKLFF. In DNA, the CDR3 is TGTGCCAGCTCACCTCGACAGGGGGCGAGTGAAAAACTGTTTTTT.

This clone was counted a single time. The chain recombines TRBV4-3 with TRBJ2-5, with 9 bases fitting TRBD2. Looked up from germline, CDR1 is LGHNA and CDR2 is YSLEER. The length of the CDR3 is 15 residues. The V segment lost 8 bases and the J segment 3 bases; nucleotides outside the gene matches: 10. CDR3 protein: CASARGGGAEETQYF. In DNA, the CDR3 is TGCGCCAGCGCGAGGGGCGGGGGGGCTGAAGAGACCCAGTACTTC.

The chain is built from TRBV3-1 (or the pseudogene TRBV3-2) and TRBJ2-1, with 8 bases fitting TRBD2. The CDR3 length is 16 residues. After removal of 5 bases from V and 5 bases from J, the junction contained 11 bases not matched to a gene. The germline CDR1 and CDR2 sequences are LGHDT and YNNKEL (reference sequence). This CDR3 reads CASSKAARGADNEQFF. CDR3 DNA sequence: TGTGCCAGCAGCAAAGCCGCGCGGGGGGCCGACAATGAGCAGTTCTTC.

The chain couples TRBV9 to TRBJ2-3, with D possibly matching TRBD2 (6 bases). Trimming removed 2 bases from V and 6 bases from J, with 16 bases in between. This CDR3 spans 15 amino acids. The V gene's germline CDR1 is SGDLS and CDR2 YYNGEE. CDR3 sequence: CASSVRPGEGDTQYF. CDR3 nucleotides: TGTGCCAGCAGCGTGAGACCGGGAGAAGGTGATACGCAGTATTTT.

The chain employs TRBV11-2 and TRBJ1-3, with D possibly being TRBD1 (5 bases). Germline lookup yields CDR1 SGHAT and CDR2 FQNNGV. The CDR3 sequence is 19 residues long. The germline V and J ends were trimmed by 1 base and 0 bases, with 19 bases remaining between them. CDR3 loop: CASSLGFGRGSISGNTIYF. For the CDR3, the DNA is TGTGCCAGCAGCTTAGGATTCGGGCGGGGGTCGATCTCTGGAAACACCATATATTTT.

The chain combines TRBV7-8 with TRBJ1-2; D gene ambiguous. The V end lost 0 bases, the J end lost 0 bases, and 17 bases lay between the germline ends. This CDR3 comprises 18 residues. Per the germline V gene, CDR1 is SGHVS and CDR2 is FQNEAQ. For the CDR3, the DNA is TGTGCCAGCAGCTTAGCGTTAGGAGGGCCGATAGCTAACTATGGCTACACCTTC. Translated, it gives CASSLALGGPIANYGYTF.

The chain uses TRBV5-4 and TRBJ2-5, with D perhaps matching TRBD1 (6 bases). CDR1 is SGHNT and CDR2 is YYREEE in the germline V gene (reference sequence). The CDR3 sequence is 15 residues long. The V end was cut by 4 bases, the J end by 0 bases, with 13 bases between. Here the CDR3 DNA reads TGTGCCAGCAGCCAGTTCTACAGGGACCAAGAGACCCAGTACTTC. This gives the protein CASSQFYRDQETQYF.

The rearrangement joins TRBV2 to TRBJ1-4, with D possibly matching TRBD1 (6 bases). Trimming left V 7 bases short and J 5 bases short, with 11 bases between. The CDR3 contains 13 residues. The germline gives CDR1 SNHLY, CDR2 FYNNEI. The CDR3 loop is CASTGGRNEKLFF. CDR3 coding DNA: TGTGCCAGCACCGGGGGGCGGAATGAAAAACTGTTTTTT.